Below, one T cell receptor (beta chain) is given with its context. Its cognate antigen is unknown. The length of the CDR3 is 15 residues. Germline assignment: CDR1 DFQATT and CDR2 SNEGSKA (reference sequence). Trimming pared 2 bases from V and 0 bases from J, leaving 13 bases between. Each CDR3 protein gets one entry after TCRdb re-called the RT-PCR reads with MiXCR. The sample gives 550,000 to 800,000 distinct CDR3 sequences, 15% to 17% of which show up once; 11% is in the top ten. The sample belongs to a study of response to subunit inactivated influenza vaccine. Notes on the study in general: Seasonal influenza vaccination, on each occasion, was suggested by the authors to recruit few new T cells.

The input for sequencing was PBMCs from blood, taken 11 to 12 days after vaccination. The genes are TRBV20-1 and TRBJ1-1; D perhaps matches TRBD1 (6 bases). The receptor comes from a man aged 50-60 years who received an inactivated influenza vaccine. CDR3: CSARRAGALNTEAFF. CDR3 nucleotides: TGCAGTGCTAGAAGGGCAGGGGCTTTGAACACTGAAGCTTTCTTT.